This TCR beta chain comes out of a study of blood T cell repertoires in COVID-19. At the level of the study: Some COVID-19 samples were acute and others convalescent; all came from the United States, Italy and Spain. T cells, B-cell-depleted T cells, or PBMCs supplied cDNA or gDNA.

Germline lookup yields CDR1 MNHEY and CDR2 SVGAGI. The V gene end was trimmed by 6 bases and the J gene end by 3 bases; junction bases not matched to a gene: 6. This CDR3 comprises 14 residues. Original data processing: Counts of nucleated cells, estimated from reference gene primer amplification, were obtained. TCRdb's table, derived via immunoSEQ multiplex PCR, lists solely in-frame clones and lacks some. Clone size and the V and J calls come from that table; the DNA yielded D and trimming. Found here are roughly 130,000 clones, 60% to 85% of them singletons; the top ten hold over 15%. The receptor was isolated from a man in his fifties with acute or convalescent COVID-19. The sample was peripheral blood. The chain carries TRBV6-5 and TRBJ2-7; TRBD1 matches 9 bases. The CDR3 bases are TGTGCCAGCAGGCCGGGACAGGGAAACTACGAGCAGTACTTC. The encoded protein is CASRPGQGNYEQYF.